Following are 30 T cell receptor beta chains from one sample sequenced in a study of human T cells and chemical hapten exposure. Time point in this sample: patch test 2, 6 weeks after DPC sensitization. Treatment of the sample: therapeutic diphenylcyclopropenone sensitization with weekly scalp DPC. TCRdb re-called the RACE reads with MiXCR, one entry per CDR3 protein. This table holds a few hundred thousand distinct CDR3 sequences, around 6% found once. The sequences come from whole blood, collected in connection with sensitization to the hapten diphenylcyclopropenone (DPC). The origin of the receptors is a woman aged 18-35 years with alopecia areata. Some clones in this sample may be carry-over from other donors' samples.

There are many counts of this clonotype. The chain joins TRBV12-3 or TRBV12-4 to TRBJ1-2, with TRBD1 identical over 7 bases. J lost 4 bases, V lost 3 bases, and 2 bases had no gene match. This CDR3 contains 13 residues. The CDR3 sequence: CASSFGTVYGYTF. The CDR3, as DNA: TGTGCCAGCAGTTTTGGGACAGTCTATGGCTACACCTTC.

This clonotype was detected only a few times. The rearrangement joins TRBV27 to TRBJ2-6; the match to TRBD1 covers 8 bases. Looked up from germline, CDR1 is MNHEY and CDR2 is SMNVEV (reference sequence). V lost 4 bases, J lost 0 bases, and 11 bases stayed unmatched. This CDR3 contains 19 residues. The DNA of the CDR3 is TGTGCCAGCAGTTCCCCCGGAGCAGGGGGCGTCTCTGGGGCCAACGTCCTGACTTTC. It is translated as CASSSPGAGGVSGANVLTF.

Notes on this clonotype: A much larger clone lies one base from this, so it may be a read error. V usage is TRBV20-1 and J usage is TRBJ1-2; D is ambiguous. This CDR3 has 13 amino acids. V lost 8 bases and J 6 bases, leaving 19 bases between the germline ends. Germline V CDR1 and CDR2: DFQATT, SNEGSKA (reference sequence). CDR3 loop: CSPPRTYADGYTF. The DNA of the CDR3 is TGCAGTCCCCCACGGACTTACGCCGATGGCTACACCTTC.

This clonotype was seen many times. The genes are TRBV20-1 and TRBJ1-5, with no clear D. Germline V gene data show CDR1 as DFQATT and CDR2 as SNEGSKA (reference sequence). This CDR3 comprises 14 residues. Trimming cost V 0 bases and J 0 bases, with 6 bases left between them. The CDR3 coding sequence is TGCAGTGCTAGAGACCCTACTAGCAATCAGCCCCAGCATTTT. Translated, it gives CSARDPTSNQPQHF.

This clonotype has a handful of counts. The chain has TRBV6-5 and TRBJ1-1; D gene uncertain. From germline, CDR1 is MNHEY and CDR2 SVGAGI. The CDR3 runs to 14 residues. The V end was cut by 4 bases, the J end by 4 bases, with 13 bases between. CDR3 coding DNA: TGTGCCAGCAGTTCCACTCCCCGGCGCACTGAAGCTTTCTTT. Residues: CASSSTPRRTEAFF.

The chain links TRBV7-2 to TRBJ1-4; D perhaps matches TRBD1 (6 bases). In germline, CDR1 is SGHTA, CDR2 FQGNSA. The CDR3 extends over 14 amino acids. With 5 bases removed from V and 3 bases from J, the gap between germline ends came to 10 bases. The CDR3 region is CASSKDRANEKLFF. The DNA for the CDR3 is TGTGCCAGCAGCAAGGACAGAGCTAATGAAAAACTGTTTTTT.

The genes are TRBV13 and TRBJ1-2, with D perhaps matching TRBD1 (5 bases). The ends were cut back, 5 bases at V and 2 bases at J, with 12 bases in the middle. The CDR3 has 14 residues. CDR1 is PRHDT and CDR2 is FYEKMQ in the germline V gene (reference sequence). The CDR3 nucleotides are TGTGCCAGCAGCCAAGGGGAGGAGAACTATGGCTACACCTTC. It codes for CASSQGEENYGYTF.

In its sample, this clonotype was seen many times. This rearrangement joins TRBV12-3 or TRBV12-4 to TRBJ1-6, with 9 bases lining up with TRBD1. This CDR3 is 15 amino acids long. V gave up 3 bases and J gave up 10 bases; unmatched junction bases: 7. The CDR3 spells CASSFYRGRESPLHF. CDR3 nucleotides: TGTGCCAGCAGTTTCTACAGGGGGCGGGAATCACCCCTCCACTTT.

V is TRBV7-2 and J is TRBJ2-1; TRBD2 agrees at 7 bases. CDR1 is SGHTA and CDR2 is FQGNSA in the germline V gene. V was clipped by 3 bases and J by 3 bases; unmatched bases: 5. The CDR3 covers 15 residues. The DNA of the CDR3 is TGTGCCAGCAGCTTCGGCGGGGGAGACTACAATGAGCAGTTCTTC. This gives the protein CASSFGGGDYNEQFF.

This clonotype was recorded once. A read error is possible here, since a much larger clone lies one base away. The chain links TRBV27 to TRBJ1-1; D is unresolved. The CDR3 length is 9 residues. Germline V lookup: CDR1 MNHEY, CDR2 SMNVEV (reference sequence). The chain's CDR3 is CASSSQASF. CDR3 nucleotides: TGTGCCAGCAGTAGTCAAGCTTCCTTT.

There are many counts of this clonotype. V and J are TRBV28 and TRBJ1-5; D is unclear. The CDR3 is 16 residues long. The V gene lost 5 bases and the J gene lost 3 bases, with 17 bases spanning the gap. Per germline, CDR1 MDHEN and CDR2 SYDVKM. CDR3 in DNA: TGTGCCAGCAGTCTTTATACAGATCCAAACAATCAGCCCCAGCATTTT. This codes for CASSLYTDPNNQPQHF.

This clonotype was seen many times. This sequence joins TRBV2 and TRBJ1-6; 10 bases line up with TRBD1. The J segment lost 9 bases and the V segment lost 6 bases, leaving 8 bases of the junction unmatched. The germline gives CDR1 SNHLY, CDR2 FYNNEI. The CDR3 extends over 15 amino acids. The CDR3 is CASRDFRDRGSPLHF. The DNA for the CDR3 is TGTGCCAGCAGAGACTTTCGGGACAGGGGTTCACCCCTCCACTTT. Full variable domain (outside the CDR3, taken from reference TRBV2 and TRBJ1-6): EPEVTQTPSHQVTQMGQEVILRCVPISNHLYFYWYRQILGQKVEFLVSFYNNEISEKSEIFDDQFSVERPDGSNFTLKIRSTKLEDSAMYFCASRDFRDRGSPLHFGNGTRLTVT.

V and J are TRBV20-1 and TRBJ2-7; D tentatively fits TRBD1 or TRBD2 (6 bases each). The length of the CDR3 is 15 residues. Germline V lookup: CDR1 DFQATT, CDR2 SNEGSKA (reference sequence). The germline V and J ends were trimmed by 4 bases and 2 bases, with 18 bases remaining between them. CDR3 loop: CSANRGAGAAYEQYF. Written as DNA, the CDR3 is TGCAGTGCTAATAGGGGGGCAGGGGCAGCCTACGAGCAGTACTTC.

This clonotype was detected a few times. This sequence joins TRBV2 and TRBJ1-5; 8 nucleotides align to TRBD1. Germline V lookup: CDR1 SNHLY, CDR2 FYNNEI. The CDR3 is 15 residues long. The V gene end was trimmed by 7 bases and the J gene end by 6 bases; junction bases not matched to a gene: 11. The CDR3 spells CASTPWAGGSQPQHF. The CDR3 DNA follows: TGTGCCAGCACCCCGTGGGCAGGGGGCAGTCAGCCCCAGCATTTT.

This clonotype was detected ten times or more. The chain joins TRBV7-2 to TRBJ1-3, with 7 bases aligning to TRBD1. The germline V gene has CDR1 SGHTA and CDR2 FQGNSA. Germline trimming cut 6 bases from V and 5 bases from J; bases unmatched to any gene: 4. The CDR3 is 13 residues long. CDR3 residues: CASSTGDRNTIYF. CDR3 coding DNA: TGTGCCAGCAGTACAGGGGATAGAAACACCATATATTTT.

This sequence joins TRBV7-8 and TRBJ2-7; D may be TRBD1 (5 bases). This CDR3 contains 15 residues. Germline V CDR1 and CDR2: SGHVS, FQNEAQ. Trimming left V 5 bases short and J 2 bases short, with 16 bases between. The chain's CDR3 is CASSPEQGPTYEQYF. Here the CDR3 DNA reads TGTGCCAGCAGCCCAGAGCAGGGCCCAACCTACGAGCAGTACTTC.

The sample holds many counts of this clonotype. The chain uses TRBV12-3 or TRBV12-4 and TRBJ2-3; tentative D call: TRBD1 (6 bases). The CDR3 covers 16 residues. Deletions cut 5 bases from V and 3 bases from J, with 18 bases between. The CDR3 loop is CASSIGYRDVTDTQYF. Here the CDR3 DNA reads TGTGCCAGCAGTATAGGTTACAGGGACGTGACAGATACGCAGTATTTT.

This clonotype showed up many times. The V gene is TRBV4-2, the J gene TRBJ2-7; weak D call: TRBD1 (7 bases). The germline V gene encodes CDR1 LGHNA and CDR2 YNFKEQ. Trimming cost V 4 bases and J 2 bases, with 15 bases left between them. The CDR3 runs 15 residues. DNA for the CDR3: TGTGCCAGCAGCCCCAGGGGGGTCGGCCCCTACGAGCAGTACTTC. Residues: CASSPRGVGPYEQYF.

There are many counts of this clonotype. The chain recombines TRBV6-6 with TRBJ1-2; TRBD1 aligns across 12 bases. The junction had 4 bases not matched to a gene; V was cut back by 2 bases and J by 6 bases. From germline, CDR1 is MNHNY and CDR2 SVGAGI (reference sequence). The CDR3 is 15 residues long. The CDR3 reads CASSYGTGGLNGYTF. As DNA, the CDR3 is TGTGCCAGCAGTTACGGGACAGGGGGCCTCAATGGCTACACCTTC.

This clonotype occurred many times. The CDR3 protein is CASSYRDRAEYEQYF. DNA for the CDR3: TGTGCCAGCAGTTACCGGGACAGGGCAGAGTACGAGCAGTACTTC. This chain connects TRBV6-5 to TRBJ2-7, with 9 nucleotides matching TRBD1. The CDR3 runs 15 residues. Germline trimming cut 2 bases from V and 4 bases from J; bases unmatched to any gene: 6. Germline V gene sequence: CDR1 MNHEY, CDR2 SVGAGI.

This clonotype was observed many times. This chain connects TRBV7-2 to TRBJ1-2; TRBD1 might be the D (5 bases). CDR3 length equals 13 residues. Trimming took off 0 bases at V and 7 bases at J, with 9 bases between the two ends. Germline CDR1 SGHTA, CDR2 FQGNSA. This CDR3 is CASSLAWDGGYTF. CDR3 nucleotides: TGTGCCAGCAGCTTAGCGTGGGACGGTGGCTACACCTTC.

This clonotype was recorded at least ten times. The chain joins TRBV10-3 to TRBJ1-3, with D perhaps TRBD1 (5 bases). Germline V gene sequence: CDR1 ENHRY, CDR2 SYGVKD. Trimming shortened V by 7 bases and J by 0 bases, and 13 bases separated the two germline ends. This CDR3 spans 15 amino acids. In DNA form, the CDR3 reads TGTGCCATCACTCCGGGACCGTCCTCTGGAAACACCATATATTTT. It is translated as CAITPGPSSGNTIYF.

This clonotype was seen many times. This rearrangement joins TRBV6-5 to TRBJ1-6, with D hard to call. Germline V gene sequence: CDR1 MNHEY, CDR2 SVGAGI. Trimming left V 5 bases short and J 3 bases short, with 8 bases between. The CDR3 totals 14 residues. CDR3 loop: CASSARFYNSPLHF. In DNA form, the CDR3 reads TGTGCCAGCAGTGCAAGGTTCTATAATTCACCCCTCCACTTT.

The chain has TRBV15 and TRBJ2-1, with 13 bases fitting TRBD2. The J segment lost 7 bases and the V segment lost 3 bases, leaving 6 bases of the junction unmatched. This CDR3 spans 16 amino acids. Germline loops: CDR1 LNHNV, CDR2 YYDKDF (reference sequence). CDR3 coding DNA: TGTGCCACCAGCAGTCGACTAGCGGGGGGCTTTAATGAGCAGTTCTTC. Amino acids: CATSSRLAGGFNEQFF.

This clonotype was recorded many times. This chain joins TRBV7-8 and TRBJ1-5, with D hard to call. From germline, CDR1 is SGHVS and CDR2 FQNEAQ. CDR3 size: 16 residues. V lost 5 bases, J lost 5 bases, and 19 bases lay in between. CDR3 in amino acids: CASSPAWRIRDQPQHF. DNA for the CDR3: TGTGCCAGCAGCCCCGCCTGGAGAATTAGGGATCAGCCCCAGCATTTT.

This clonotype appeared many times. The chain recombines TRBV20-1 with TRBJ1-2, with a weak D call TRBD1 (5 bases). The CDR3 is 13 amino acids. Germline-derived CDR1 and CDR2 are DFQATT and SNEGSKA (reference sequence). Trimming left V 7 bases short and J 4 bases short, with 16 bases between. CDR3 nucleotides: TGCAGTGTCTCTAGTGGGGGACCCTATGGCTACACCTTC. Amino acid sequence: CSVSSGGPYGYTF.

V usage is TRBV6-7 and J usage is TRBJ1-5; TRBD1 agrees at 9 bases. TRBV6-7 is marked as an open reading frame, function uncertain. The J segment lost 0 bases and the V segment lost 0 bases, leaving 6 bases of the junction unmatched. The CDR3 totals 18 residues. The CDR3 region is CASSYSGTGIYSNQPQHF. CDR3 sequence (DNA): TGTGCCAGCAGTTACTCGGGGACAGGGATATATAGCAATCAGCCCCAGCATTTT.

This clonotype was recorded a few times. The CDR3 is CASSELLAGRDTQYF. As DNA, the CDR3 is TGTGCCAGCAGTGAATTACTAGCGGGGCGAGATACGCAGTATTTT. The rearrangement uses TRBV6-1 and TRBJ2-3; TRBD2 aligns across 10 bases. The CDR3 is made up of 15 amino acids. Germline trimming cut 2 bases from V and 5 bases from J; bases unmatched to any gene: 4. Germline loops: CDR1 MNHNS, CDR2 SASEGT.

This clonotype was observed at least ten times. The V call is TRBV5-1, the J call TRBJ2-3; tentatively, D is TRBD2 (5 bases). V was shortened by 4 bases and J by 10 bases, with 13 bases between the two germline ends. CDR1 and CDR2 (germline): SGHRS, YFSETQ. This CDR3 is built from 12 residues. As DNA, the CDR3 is TGCGCCAGCAGCCTGGACTTTTCCGCGCAGTATTTT. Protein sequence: CASSLDFSAQYF.

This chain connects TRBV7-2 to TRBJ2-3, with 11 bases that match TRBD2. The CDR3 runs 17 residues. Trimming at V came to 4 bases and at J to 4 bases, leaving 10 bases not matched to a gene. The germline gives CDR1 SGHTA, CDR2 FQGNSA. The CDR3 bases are TGTGCCAGCAGCTCGATGATTCTAGCGGGGGGCGCAGATACGCAGTATTTT. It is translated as CASSSMILAGGADTQYF.